The clone carrying this TCR beta chain was picked up many times. TCRdb recomputed calls from the 5' RACE reads with MiXCR, one row per CDR3 protein. The sample has some 29,000 distinct CDR3 sequences, roughly 12% seen once. For the unsorted libraries, 2 million PBMCs stored at -80 C served as input. This specimen comes from a study of neurological immune-mediated disorders. Germline assignment: CDR1 LNHNV and CDR2 YYDKDF (reference sequence). Trimming left V 1 base short and J 9 bases short, with 7 bases between. This CDR3 has 12 residues. Sequencing was done on a sample of PBMCs. This sequence joins TRBV15 and TRBJ2-1; no definite D call. The sequence was obtained from a man in his 60s in good health. CDR3: CATSRALGEQFF. In DNA form, the CDR3 reads TGTGCCACCAGCAGAGCTTTAGGTGAGCAGTTCTTC.